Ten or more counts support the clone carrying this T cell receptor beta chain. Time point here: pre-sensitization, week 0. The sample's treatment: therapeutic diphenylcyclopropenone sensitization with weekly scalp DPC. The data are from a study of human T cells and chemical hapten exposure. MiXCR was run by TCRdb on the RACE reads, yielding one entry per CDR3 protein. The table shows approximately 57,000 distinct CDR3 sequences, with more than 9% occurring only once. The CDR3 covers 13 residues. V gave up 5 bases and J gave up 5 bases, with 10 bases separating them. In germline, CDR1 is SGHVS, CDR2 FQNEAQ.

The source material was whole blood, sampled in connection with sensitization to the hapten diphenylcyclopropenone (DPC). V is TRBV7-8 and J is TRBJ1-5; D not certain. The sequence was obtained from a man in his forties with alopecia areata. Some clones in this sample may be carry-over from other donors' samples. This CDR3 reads CASSLQNDQPQHF. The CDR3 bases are TGTGCCAGCAGCCTCCAGAATGATCAGCCCCAGCATTTT.